These 6 T cell receptor beta chains were sequenced from one sample in a study of Ad26.COV2.S vaccination and SARS-CoV-2 variants (dated by TCRdb to 2020 to 2023). Per the publication, the treatment or condition label means: 15 to 20 received Ad26.COV2.S at low or high dose, single or two shots; about 5 received placebo; per-sample allocation not given. Repertoires of vaccine and placebo recipients were sequenced from samples taken on day 63 after the first injection. Library preparation was by the immunoSEQ multiplex PCR assay. What TCRdb holds here is the immuneACCESS table cut down to in-frame rearrangements. Part of the clones is not present; checked against another copy, under half of the missing clones reflect an unresolved V gene, and the others are unexplained. The sample records hundreds of thousands of clones, about 89% of which are singletons. The ten largest make up nearly 1.5% of the sample.

The sample here was peripheral blood, taken in a trial of Ad26.COV2.S vaccine versus placebo. The receptor set was obtained from a person between 18 and 65 years old who received the Ad26.COV2.S COVID-19 vaccine or a placebo.

CDR3 DNA: TGTGCCAGCAGTGAACTCCGGGAAATCACAGATACGCAGTATTTT. Residues: CASSELREITDTQYF. This chain uses TRBV25-1 with TRBJ2-3, with a possible D match to TRBD2 (5 bases). Germline V gene data show CDR1 as MGHDK and CDR2 as SYGVNS. This CDR3 has 15 residues. V shed 2 bases and J shed 2 bases, with 11 bases lying between them. Looking up the rest from reference TRBV25-1 and TRBJ2-3 gives the full variable domain: EADIYQTPRYLVIGTGKKITLECSQTMGHDKMYWYQQDPGMELHLIHYSYGVNSTEKGDLSSESTVSRIRTEHFPLTLESARPSHTSQYLCASSELREITDTQYFGPGTRLTVL.

This clone turned up a few times. The CDR3 loop reads CASSADFNSNQPQHF. In DNA form, the CDR3 reads TGTGCCAGCAGTGCCGACTTTAATAGCAATCAGCCCCAGCATTTT. J is TRBJ1-5 and V is TRBV2; D gene uncertain. The CDR3 loop spans 15 amino acids. Germline CDR1 reads SNHLY; CDR2 reads FYNNEI. Trimming stripped 4 bases from V and 0 bases from J, with 10 bases between. Using reference TRBV2 and TRBJ1-5 for the parts outside the CDR3, the full variable domain is EPEVTQTPSHQVTQMGQEVILRCVPISNHLYFYWYRQILGQKVEFLVSFYNNEISEKSEIFDDQFSVERPDGSNFTLKIRSTKLEDSAMYFCASSADFNSNQPQHFGDGTRLSIL.

This clone came up a few times. The chain combines TRBV10-1 with TRBJ2-1, with TRBD1 matching 8 bases. Germline CDR1 reads WNHNN; CDR2 reads SYGVQD (reference sequence). The CDR3 loop spans 15 amino acids. With V trimmed by 6 bases and J by 3 bases, 7 bases remained unmatched. The CDR3 reads CASSKGTGNYNEQFF. CDR3 nucleotide sequence: TGCGCCAGCAGCAAAGGGACAGGAAACTACAATGAGCAGTTCTTC.

V usage is TRBV12-5 and J usage is TRBJ1-4; D possibly corresponds to TRBD1 (6 bases). Germline V lookup: CDR1 LGHNT, CDR2 FRNRAP. CDR3 length equals 14 residues. V lost 4 bases, J lost 1 base, and 7 bases lay in between. The CDR3 loop reads CASGSGVTNEKLFF. The CDR3 DNA reads TGTGCTAGTGGTTCAGGGGTAACTAATGAAAAACTGTTTTTT.

This sequence joins TRBV2 and TRBJ2-3; no clear D. The length of the CDR3 is 10 residues. Per germline, CDR1 SNHLY and CDR2 FYNNEI. V was trimmed by 8 bases and J by 4 bases, leaving 4 bases between them. The CDR3 DNA follows: TGTGCCAGCCTGCCAGATACGCAGTATTTT. Protein: CASLPDTQYF.

Notes on this clone: Germline and junction disagree at one end, which may indicate a read error. The rearrangement uses TRBV30 and TRBJ1-1; weak D call: TRBD1 (6 bases). The CDR3 runs 9 residues. Germline V gene sequence: CDR1 GTSNPN, CDR2 SVGIG (reference sequence). In DNA, the CDR3 is TGTGCCTGGACCCTAGGGGGGATATTT. Translating gives CAWTLGGIF.